A single sample gave rise to the 5 T cell receptor beta chains below, sequenced in a study of graft-versus-host responses after intestinal transplantation. Only in-frame clones appear in the TCRdb table, and some are missing; sequencing was by immunoSEQ multiplex PCR. Of under 40,000 clones detected, around 94% appear once; the ten largest clones hold about 0.78%. The source material was PBMCs, sampled 16 days after intestinal transplant. The receptor source for this set is a human patient who received an intestinal transplant, so some T cells may come from the graft donor.

This clone was seen a single time. V and J are TRBV4-3 and TRBJ2-7, with D unresolved. Germline loops: CDR1 LGHNA, CDR2 YSLEER. The CDR3 has 14 residues. Trimming stripped 1 base from V and 0 bases from J, with 7 bases between. The CDR3 DNA follows: TGCGCCAGCAGCCAAGGCGAAGCCTCCTACGAGCAGTACTTC. Encoded protein: CASSQGEASYEQYF.

The rearrangement uses TRBV10-3 and TRBJ2-7, with 9 positions matching TRBD2. The ends lost 5 bases at V and 3 bases at J; junction bases unmatched: 11. Looked up from germline, CDR1 is ENHRY and CDR2 is SYGVKD. This CDR3 is 16 amino acids long. CDR3 nucleotide sequence: TGTGCCATCAGTTCCCCACTAGCGGGTAGGAACTACGAGCAGTACTTC. Protein sequence: CAISSPLAGRNYEQYF.

This clone was observed a single time. V gene TRBV11-2 combines with J gene TRBJ1-2; TRBD1 is a possible D gene (6 bases). The V gene's germline CDR1 is SGHAT and CDR2 FQNNGV. This CDR3 contains 18 residues. V gave up 2 bases and J gave up 4 bases, with 23 bases separating them. The CDR3 here is CASSLFRKSGARGYGYTF. DNA for the CDR3: TGTGCCAGCAGCTTATTCCGGAAGTCGGGGGCCCGGGGCTATGGCTACACCTTC.

This chain links TRBV30 with TRBJ1-5, with TRBD1 as a possible D gene (5 bases). This CDR3 has 12 amino acids. Germline loops: CDR1 GTSNPN, CDR2 SVGIG (reference sequence). V lost 0 bases and J lost 8, with 8 bases in between. CDR3 sequence reads: CAWSVGTEPQHF. The CDR3 DNA is TGTGCCTGGAGTGTGGGGACGGAGCCCCAGCATTTT.

In this sample, this clone turned up once. The rearrangement uses TRBV7-9 and TRBJ1-5, with TRBD1 as a possible D gene (5 bases). Germline V gene sequence: CDR1 SEHNR, CDR2 FQNEAQ (reference sequence). The CDR3 has 14 residues. V dropped 5 bases and J dropped 3 bases, with 11 bases sitting between them. For the CDR3, the DNA is TGTGCCAGCAGCGGGGACGGATACAATCAGCCCCAGCATTTT. Residues: CASSGDGYNQPQHF.